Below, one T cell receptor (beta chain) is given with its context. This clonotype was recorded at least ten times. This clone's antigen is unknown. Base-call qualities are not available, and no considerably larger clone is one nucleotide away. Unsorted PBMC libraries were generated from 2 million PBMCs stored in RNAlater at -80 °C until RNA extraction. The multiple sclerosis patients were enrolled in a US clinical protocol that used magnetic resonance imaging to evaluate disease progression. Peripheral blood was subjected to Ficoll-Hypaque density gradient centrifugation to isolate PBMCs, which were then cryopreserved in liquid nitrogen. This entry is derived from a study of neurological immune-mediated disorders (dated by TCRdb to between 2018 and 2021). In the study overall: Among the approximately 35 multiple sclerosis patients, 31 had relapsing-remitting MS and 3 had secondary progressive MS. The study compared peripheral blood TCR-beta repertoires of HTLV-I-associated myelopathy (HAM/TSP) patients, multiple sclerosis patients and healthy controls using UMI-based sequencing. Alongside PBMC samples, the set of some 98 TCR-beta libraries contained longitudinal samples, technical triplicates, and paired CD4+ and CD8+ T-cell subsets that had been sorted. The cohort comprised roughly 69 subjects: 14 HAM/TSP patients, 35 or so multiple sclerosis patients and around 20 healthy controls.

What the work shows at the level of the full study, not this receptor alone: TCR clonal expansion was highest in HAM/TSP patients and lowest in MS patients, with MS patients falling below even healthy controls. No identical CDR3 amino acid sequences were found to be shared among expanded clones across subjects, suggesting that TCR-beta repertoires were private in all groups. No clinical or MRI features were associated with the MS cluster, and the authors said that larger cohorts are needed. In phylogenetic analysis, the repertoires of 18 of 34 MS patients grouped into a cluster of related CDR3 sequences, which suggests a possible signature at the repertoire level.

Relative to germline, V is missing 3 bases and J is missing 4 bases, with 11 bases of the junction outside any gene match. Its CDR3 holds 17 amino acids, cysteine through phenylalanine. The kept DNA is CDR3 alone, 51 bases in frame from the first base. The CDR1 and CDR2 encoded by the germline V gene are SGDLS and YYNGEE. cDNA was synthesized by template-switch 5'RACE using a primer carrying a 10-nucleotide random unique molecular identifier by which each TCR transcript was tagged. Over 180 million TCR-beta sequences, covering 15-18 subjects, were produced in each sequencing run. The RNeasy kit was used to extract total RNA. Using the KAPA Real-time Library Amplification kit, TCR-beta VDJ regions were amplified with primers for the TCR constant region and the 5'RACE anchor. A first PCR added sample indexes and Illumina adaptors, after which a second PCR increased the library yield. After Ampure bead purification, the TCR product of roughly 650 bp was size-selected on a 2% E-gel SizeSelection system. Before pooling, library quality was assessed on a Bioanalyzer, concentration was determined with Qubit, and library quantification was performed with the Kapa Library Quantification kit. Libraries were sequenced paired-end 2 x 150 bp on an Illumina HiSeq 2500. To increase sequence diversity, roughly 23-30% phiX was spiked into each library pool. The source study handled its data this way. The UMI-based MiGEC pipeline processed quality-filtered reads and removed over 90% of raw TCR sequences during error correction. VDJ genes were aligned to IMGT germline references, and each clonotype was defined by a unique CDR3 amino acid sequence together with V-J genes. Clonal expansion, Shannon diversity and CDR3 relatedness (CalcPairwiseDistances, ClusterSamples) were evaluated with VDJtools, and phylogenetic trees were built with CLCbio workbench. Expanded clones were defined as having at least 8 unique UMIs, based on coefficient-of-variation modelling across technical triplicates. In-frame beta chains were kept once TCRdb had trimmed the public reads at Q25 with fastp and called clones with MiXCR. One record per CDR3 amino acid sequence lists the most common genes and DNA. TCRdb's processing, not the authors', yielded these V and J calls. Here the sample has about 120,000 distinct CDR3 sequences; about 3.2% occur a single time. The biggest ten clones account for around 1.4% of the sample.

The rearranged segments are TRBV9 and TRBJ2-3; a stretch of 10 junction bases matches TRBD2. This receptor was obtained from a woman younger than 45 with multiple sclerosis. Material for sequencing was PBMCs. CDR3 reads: CASSADGTSVVPDTQYF. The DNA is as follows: TGTGCCAGCAGCGCCGACGGGACTAGCGTAGTCCCAGATACGCAGTATTTT.